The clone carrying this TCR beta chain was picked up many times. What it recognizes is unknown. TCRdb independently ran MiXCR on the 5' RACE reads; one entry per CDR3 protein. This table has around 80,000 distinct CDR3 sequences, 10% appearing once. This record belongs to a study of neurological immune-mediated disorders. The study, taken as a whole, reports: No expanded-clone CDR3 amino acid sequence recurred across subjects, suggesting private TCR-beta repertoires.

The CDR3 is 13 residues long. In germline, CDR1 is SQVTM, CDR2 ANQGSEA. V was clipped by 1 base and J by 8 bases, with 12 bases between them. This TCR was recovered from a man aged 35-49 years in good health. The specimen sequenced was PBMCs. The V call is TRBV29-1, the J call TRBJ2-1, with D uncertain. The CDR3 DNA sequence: TGCAGCGTTGAAGCAACCACGGACGATGAGCAGTTCTTC. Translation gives CSVEATTDDEQFF.